This T cell receptor beta chain comes out of a study of T cell changes during pregnancy in multiple sclerosis. This table comes from immunoSEQ multiplex PCR, and its TCRdb copy is limited to in-frame clones, with some not included. The sample yields over 90,000 clones, roughly 92% seen once. The TCR originated in a female donor with multiple sclerosis, enrolled in a pregnancy study. The sample in question was peripheral blood, obtained after pregnancy.

The CDR3 DNA sequence: TGTGCCAGCAGCCGGAGGGGGGGCAGCACTGAAGCTTTCTTT. Amino acid sequence: CASSRRGGSTEAFF. V is TRBV28 and J is TRBJ1-1; TRBD1 might be the D (6 bases). Germline-derived CDR1 and CDR2 are MDHEN and SYDVKM. The CDR3 length is 14 residues. V was pared by 6 bases and J by 4 bases, with 15 bases between. Variable domain in full (rest from reference TRBV28 and TRBJ1-1): DVKVTQSSRYLVKRTGEKVFLECVQDMDHENMFWYRQDPGLGLRLIYFSYDVKMKEKGDIPEGYSVSREKKERFSLILESASTNQTSMYLCASSRRGGSTEAFFGQGTRLTVV.